This record looks at one TCR beta chain sequence and its context. The data are from a study of monozygotic twins with inflammatory bowel disease. The CDR3 is 15 amino acids. Germline CDR1 reads MDHEN; CDR2 reads SYDVKM. TCRdb reprocessed the 5' RACE reads and stores each CDR3 protein as one record, lacking DNA. Recorded for this sample: about 160,000 distinct CDR3 sequences. Sequencing input: blood. The chain carries TRBV28 and TRBJ2-7; TCRdb calls TRBD2, which cannot be checked without DNA. The sequence was obtained from a human donor with ulcerative colitis or Crohn's disease, or a healthy co-twin of an affected twin (not recorded which). CDR3 amino acids: CASSPYPGTTYEQYF.